This T cell receptor beta chain was identified during a study of T cells expressing NK-cell markers. General observations from the study: The CD3+CD56-NKG2C+ fraction of a handful of donors was also led by these clonotypes.

Comment on this clonotype: The antigen remains unidentified.

After re-calling the 5' RACE reads, TCRdb lists one entry per CDR3 protein, DNA absent. In total, the table holds some 600,000 distinct CDR3 sequences. The CDR3 length is 18 residues. Germline lookup yields CDR1 SGHVS and CDR2 FQNEAQ. The clonotype comes from a man younger than 30 in good health. The chain has TRBV7-8 and TRBJ2-1; the TCRdb call, TRBD1, lacks DNA for checking. Sequencing was performed on blood T cells: a sorted CD56 or NKG2C T cell subset, CD4+ or CD8+ T cells, or bulk PBMC T cells (not recorded which). The CDR3 sequence: CASSLPWEWDREAYEQFF.